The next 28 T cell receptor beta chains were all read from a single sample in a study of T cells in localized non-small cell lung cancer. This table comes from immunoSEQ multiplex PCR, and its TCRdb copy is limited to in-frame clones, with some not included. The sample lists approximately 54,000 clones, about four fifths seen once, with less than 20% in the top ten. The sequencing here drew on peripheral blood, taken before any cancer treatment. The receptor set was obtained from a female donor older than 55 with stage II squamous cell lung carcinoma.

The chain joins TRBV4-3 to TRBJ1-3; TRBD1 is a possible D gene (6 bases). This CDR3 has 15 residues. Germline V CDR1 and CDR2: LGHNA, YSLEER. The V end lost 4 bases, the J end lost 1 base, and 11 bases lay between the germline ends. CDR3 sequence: CASSRGGGSGNTIYF. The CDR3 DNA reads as TGCGCCAGCAGCCGGGGAGGGGGGTCTGGAAACACCATATATTTT.

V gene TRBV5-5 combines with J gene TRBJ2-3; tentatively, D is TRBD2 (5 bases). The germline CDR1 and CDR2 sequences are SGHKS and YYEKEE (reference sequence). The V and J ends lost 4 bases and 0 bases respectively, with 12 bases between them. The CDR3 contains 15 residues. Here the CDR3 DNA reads TGTGCCAGCAGCCACGGAGGATTTAGCACAGATACGCAGTATTTT. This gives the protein CASSHGGFSTDTQYF.

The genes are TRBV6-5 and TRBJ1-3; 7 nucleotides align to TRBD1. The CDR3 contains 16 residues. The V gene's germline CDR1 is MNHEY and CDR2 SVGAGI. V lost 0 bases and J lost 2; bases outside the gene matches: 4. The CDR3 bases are TGTGCCAGCAGTTACTCCGGGACAGTGACTGGAAACACCATATATTTT. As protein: CASSYSGTVTGNTIYF.

As DNA, the CDR3 is TGTGCCAGCAGTCGGGGATACACTGAAGCTTTCTTT. Translated: CASSRGYTEAFF. The V gene is TRBV6-5, the J gene TRBJ1-1; D is ambiguous. Germline lookup yields CDR1 MNHEY and CDR2 SVGAGI. V lost 5 bases to trimming and J lost 3 bases, with 7 bases between them. This CDR3 contains 12 residues.

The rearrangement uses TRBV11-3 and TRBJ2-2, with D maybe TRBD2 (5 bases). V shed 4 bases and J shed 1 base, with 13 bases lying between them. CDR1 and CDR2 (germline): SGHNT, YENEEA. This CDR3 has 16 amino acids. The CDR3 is CASSSPPGMNTGELFF. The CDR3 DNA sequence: TGTGCCAGCAGCTCTCCCCCCGGGATGAACACCGGGGAGCTGTTTTTT.

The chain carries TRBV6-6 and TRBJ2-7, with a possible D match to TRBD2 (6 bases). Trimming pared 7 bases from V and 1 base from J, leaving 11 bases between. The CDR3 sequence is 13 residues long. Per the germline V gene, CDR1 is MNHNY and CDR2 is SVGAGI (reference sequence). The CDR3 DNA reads TGTGCCAGCACTCAGCGGGTTTCCTACGAGCAGTACTTC. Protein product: CASTQRVSYEQYF.

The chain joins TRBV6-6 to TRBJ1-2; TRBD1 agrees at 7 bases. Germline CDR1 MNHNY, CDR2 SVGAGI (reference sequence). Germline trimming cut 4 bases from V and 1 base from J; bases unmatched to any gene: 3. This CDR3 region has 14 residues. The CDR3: CASSSGGGNYGYTF. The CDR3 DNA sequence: TGTGCCAGCAGTTCAGGGGGGGGTAACTATGGCTACACCTTC.

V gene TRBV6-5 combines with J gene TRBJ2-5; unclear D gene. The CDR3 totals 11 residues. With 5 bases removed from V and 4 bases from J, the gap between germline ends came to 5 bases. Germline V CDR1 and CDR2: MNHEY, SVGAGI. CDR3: CASSHGETQYF. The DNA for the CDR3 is TGTGCCAGCAGTCATGGAGAGACCCAGTACTTC.

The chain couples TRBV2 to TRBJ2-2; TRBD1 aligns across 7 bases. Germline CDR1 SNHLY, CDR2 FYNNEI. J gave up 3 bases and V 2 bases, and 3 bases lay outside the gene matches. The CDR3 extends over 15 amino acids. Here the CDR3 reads CASSERDRDTGELFF. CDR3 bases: TGTGCCAGCAGTGAACGCGACAGGGACACCGGGGAGCTGTTTTTT.

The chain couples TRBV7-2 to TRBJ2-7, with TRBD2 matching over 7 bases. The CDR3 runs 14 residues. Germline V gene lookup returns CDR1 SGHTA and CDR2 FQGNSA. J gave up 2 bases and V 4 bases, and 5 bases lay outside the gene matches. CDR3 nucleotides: TGTGCCAGCAGCTCGGCCGGGACTACCTACGAGCAGTACTTC. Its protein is CASSSAGTTYEQYF.

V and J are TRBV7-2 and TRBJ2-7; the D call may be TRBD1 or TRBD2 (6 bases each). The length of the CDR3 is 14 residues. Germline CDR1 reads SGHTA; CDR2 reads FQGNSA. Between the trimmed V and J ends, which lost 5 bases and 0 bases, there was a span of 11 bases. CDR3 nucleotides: TGTGCCAGCAGCGTAGGGGGGATCTCCTACGAGCAGTACTTC. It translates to CASSVGGISYEQYF.

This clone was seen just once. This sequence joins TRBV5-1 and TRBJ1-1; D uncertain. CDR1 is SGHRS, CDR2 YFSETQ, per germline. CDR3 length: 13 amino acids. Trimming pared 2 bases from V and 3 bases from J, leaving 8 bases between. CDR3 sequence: CASSFAFDTEAFF. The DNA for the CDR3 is TGCGCCAGCAGCTTTGCCTTCGACACTGAAGCTTTCTTT.

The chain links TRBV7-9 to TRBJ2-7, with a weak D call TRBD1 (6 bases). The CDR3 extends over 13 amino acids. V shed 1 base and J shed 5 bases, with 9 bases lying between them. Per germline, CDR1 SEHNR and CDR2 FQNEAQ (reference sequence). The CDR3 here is CASSLGQADEQYF. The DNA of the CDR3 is TGTGCCAGCAGCTTAGGACAGGCGGACGAGCAGTACTTC.

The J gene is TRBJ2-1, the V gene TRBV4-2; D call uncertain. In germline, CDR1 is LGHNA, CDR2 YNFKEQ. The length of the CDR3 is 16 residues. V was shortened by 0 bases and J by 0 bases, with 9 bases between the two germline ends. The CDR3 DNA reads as TGTGCCAGCAGCCAAGAGGCGACGAGCTCCTACAATGAGCAGTTCTTC. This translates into CASSQEATSSYNEQFF.

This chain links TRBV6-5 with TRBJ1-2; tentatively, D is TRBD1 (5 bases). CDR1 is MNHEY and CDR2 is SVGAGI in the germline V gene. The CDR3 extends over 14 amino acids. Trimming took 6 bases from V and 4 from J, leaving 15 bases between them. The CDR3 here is CASSPPPGLYGYTF. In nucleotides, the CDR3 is TGTGCCAGCAGCCCCCCTCCGGGACTCTATGGCTACACCTTC.

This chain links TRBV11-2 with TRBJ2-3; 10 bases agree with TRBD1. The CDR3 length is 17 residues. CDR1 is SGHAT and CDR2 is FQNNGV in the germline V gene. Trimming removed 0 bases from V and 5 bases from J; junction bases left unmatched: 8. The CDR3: CASSLELDRGRKDTQYF. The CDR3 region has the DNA TGTGCCAGCAGCTTAGAACTCGACAGGGGGCGGAAAGATACGCAGTATTTT. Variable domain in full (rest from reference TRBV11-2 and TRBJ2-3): EAGVAQSPRYKIIEKRQSVAFWCNPISGHATLYWYQQILGQGPKLLIQFQNNGVVDDSQLPKDRFSAERLKGVDSTLKIQPAKLEDSAVYLCASSLELDRGRKDTQYFGPGTRLTVL.

CDR3 in DNA: TGTGCCAGCAGCTTCGAAGGGAGGGGCCCCTACGAGCAGTACTTC. Translating it yields CASSFEGRGPYEQYF. This sequence joins TRBV7-9 and TRBJ2-7, with 7 bases fitting TRBD2. V shed 3 bases and J 2 bases; nucleotides not matched to a gene: 7. Germline V gene sequence: CDR1 SEHNR, CDR2 FQNEAQ (reference sequence). CDR3 length equals 15 residues.

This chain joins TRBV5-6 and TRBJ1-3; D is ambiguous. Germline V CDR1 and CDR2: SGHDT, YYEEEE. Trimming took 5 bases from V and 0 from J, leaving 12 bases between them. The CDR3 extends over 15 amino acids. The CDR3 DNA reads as TGTGCCAGCAGTGTAGGCCTCTACTCTGGAAACACCATATATTTT. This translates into CASSVGLYSGNTIYF.

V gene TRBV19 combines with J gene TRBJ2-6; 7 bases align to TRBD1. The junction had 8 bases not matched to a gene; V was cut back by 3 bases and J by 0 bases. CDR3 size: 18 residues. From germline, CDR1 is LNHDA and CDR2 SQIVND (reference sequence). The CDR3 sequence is CASSIRQGPYSGANVLTF. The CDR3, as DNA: TGTGCCAGTAGTATCCGACAGGGCCCCTACTCTGGGGCCAACGTCCTGACTTTC.

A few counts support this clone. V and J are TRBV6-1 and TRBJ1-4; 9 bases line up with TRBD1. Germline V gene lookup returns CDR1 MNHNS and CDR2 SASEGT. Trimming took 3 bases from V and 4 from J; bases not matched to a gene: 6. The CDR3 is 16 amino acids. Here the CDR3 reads CASSEGTGRNNEKLFF. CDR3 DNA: TGTGCCAGCAGTGAGGGGACAGGGCGTAATAATGAAAAACTGTTTTTT.

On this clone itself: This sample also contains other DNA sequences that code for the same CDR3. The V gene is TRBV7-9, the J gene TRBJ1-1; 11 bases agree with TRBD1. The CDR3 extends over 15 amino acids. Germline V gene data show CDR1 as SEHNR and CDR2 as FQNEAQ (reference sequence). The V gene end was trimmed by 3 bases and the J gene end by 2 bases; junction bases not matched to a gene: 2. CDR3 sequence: CASSFGTGGNTEAFF. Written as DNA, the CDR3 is TGTGCCAGCAGCTTTGGGACAGGGGGTAACACTGAAGCTTTCTTT.

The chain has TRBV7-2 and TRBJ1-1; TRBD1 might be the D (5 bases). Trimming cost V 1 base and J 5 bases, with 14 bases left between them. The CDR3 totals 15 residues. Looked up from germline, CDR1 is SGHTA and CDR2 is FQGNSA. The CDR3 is CASSLGSQGGTEAFF. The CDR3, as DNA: TGTGCCAGCAGCTTAGGTAGTCAGGGTGGGACTGAAGCTTTCTTT.

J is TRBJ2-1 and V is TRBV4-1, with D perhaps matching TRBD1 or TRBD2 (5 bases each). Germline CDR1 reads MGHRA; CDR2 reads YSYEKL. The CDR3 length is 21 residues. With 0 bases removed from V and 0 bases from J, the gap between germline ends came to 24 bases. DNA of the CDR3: TGCGCCAGCAGCCAAGACCGCAGCCGGCGTAGCCCAGGGAGCTCCTACAATGAGCAGTTCTTC. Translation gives CASSQDRSRRSPGSSYNEQFF.

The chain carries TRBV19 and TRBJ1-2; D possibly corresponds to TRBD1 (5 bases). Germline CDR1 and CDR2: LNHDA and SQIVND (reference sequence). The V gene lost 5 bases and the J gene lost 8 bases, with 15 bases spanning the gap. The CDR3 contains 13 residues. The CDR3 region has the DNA TGTGCCAGTAGTGGACCCAGGGTGGGAGGCTACACCTTC. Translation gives CASSGPRVGGYTF.

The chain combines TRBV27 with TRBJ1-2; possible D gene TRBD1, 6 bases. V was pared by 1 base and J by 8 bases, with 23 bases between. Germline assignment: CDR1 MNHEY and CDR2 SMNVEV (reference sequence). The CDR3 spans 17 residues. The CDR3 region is CASSLLGPLGTPHGYTF. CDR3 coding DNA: TGTGCCAGCAGTTTATTGGGACCCCTCGGGACACCTCACGGCTACACCTTC.

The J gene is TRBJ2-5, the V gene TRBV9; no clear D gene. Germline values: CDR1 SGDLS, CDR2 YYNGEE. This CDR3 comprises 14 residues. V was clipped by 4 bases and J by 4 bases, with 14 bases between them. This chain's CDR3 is CASSPSPERETQYF. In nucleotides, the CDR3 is TGTGCCAGCAGCCCCTCCCCGGAGCGAGAGACCCAGTACTTC.

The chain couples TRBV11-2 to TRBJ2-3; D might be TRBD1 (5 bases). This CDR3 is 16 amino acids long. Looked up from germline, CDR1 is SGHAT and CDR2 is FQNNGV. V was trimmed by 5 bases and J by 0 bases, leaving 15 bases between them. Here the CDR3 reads CASSQGAHPSTDTQYF. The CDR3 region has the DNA TGTGCCAGCAGCCAAGGGGCCCATCCGAGCACAGATACGCAGTATTTT.

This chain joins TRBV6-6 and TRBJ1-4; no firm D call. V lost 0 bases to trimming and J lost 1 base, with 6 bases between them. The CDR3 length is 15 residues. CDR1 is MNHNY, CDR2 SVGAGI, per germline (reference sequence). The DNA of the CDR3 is TGTGCCAGCAGTTACTCGGAAGTAACTAATGAAAAACTGTTTTTT. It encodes CASSYSEVTNEKLFF.